This T cell receptor beta chain was identified in a study of blood T cells in healthy people across ages. Study outcomes and limitations: Considered underestimates were the diversity estimates obtained from one million T cells.

This clonotype turned up a few times. Its target is unknown. Primers used in a second PCR of about 7 to 12 cycles were a sample-barcoded 5' primer and a J-beta primer mix. MiXCR was run by TCRdb on the 5' RACE reads, yielding one entry per CDR3 protein. The sample comprises hundreds of thousands of distinct CDR3 sequences, around a fifth of which are singletons, and roughly 3.9% rests with the top ten. Germline V gene sequence: CDR1 DFQATT, CDR2 SNEGSKA (reference sequence). J gave up 4 bases and V 6 bases, and 12 bases lay outside the gene matches. This CDR3 spans 15 amino acids. The rearrangement uses TRBV20-1 and TRBJ2-3, with 8 bases fitting TRBD2. This clonotype originated in a man aged 65 to 85 in good health. What was sequenced was blood. The chain's CDR3 is CSATTGTSNADTQYF. DNA of the CDR3: TGCAGTGCAACAACCGGGACTAGTAACGCAGATACGCAGTATTTT.